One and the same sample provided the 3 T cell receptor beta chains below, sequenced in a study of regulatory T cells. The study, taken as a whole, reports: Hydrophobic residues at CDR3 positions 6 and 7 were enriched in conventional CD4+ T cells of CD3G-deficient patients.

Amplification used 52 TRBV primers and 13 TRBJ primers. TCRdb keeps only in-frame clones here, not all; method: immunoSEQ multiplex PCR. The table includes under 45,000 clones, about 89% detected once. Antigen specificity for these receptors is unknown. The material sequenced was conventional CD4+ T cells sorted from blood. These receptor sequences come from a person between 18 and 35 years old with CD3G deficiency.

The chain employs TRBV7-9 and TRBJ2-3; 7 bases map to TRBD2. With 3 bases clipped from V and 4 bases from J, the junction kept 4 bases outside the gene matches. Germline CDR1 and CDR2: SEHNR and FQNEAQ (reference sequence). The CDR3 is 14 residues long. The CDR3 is CASSLSGMADTQYF. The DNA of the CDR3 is TGTGCCAGCAGCTTGAGCGGGATGGCAGATACGCAGTATTTT.

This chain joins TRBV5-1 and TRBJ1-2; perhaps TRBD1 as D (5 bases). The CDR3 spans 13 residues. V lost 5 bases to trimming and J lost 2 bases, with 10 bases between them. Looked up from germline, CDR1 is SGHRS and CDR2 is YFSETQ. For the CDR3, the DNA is TGCGCCAGCAGACGGGACGGAAACTATGGCTACACCTTC. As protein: CASRRDGNYGYTF.

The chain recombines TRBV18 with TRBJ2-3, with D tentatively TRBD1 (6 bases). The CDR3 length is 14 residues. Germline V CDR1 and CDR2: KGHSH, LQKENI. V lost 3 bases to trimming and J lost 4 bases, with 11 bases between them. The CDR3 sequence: CASSPKQGPDTQYF. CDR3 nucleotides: TGTGCCAGCTCACCCAAACAGGGACCAGATACGCAGTATTTT.